This T cell receptor (beta chain) comes out of a study of regulatory T cells in long-lasting Graves disease. About the research overall: In persistent Graves' disease, antithyroid drugs had been taken for over 5 years and TSH receptor antibodies stayed positive. Study-wide points: Persistent Graves' patients had lower TCR diversity than newly diagnosed ones. Segments TRBV28, TRBJ1-2 and TRBJ2-5 showed preferential usage in persistent disease.

The sample's time point: persistent/refractory GD, antithyroid drugs over 5 years with positive TRAb. Extracted RNA from PBMCs served as the source of the TCR library. Researchers made TCR beta libraries by using iRepertoire HTBI primers and running Arm-PCR on CDR3 regions. Each CDR3 protein gets one entry after TCRdb re-called the multiplex PCR reads with MiXCR. Of 650,000 to 850,000 distinct CDR3 sequences in the sample, about 30% are singletons; the top ten hold 40% to 50%. The CDR3 sequence is 12 residues long. Germline V gene sequence: CDR1 SGHAT, CDR2 FQNNGV. V was clipped by 5 bases and J by 5 bases, with 10 bases between them. This clonotype was observed at least ten times. Its antigen is as yet unknown.

The V call is TRBV11-2, the J call TRBJ2-7, with D possibly TRBD2 on 5 matching bases. Sample: peripheral blood mononuclear cells (PBMCs), taken when the disease was refractory, from a patient treated with antithyroid drugs. The source of this sequence is a female donor with Graves disease. The CDR3 DNA reads TGTGCCAGCAGCGGACGGCGGGACGAGCAGTACTTC. Translation: CASSGRRDEQYF.